These 21 T cell receptor beta chains were all obtained from the same sample, sequenced in a study of cytomegalovirus exposure and HLA in healthy donors. PCR employed 60 Vbeta and 13 Jbeta primers. Libraries were prepared by immunoSEQ multiplex PCR; TCRdb keeps only in-frame clonotypes and omits some of them. This table has 100,000 to 150,000 clones, roughly three quarters appearing once. The sequenced material came from PBMCs. Receptor source: a woman aged 25 to 39 in good health and CMV-seronegative.

In this sample, this clone turned up a few times. V gene TRBV7-2 combines with J gene TRBJ2-7; 7 nucleotides line up with TRBD1. Germline-derived CDR1 and CDR2 are SGHTA and FQGNSA. CDR3 length equals 14 residues. With 5 bases clipped from V and 3 bases from J, the junction kept 7 bases outside the gene matches. CDR3: CASSITGTDYEQYF. CDR3 in DNA: TGTGCCAGCAGCATAACCGGGACAGACTACGAGCAGTACTTC.

The V call is TRBV7-8, the J call TRBJ1-6; D uncertain. Germline values: CDR1 SGHVS, CDR2 FQNEAQ. This CDR3 has 15 amino acids. V lost 5 bases and J lost 7, with 15 bases in between. The CDR3 protein is CASSPSRTENSPLHF. The CDR3 DNA reads as TGTGCCAGCAGCCCGTCGAGGACTGAGAATTCACCCCTCCACTTT.

V is TRBV5-1 and J is TRBJ1-3; D unclear. Trimming removed 1 base at V and 0 bases at J, with 8 bases between. Germline CDR1 and CDR2: SGHRS and YFSETQ. This CDR3 is built from 15 residues. The chain's CDR3 is CASSLSAISGNTIYF. The DNA for the CDR3 is TGCGCCAGCAGCTTGAGCGCCATCTCTGGAAACACCATATATTTT.

The V and J genes are TRBV5-1 and TRBJ2-7; D perhaps matches TRBD2 (6 bases). The CDR3 sequence is 15 residues long. V lost 4 bases to trimming and J lost 6 bases, with 20 bases between them. Germline-derived CDR1 and CDR2 are SGHRS and YFSETQ. CDR3 sequence reads: CASSVGGTSAGEQYF. CDR3 in DNA: TGCGCCAGCAGCGTCGGCGGGACGTCCGCTGGCGAGCAGTACTTC.

The V and J genes are TRBV7-3 and TRBJ2-7, with 8 nucleotides matching TRBD2. Germline trimming cut 4 bases from V and 2 bases from J; bases unmatched to any gene: 7. Germline CDR1 is SGHTA and CDR2 is FQGTGA. The CDR3 consists of 15 residues. CDR3 sequence reads: CASSSGTRSPYEQYF. The DNA of the CDR3 is TGTGCCAGCAGCTCCGGGACTAGGAGCCCCTACGAGCAGTACTTC. The whole variable domain, remainder taken from reference TRBV7-3 and TRBJ2-7, is GAGVSQTPSNKVTEKGKYVELRCDPISGHTALYWYRQSLGQGPEFLIYFQGTGAADDSGLPNDRFFAVRPEGSVSTLKIQRTERGDSAVYLCASSSGTRSPYEQYFGPGTRLTVT.

This rearrangement joins TRBV7-3 to TRBJ2-3, with TRBD2 matching 8 bases. Germline assignment: CDR1 SGHTA and CDR2 FQGTGA. The trim removed 1 base at V and 4 bases at J, leaving 1 base unmatched. The CDR3 loop spans 14 amino acids. As DNA, the CDR3 is TGTGCCAGCAGCTTAAACGGGAGGGCAGATACGCAGTATTTT. Amino acids: CASSLNGRADTQYF.

V is TRBV5-4 and J is TRBJ2-1, with D perhaps matching TRBD2 (7 bases). The CDR3 is 15 residues long. The V and J ends lost 1 base and 4 bases respectively, with 12 bases between them. Germline-derived CDR1 and CDR2 are SGHNT and YYREEE (reference sequence). CDR3 in DNA: TGTGCCAGCAGCTTGAGGGGGGGGTCTTACAATGAGCAGTTCTTC. Amino acid sequence: CASSLRGGSYNEQFF.

The rearrangement links TRBV25-1 to TRBJ1-6; TRBD1 aligns across 8 bases. Germline V gene sequence: CDR1 MGHDK, CDR2 SYGVNS. The CDR3 has 14 amino acids. Trimming cost V 8 bases and J 7 bases; bases outside gene matches: 7. CDR3 protein: CASATGTGNSPLHF. CDR3 nucleotides: TGTGCCAGCGCCACCGGGACAGGAAATTCACCCCTCCACTTT.

This chain connects TRBV7-6 to TRBJ2-5; the match to TRBD2 covers 8 bases. Germline V gene data show CDR1 as SGHVS and CDR2 as FNYEAQ. The CDR3 sequence is 16 residues long. J gave up 4 bases and V 3 bases, and 10 bases lay outside the gene matches. The CDR3 sequence is CASSFSSGSFAETQYF. CDR3 bases: TGTGCCAGCAGCTTCTCGAGCGGGAGTTTCGCAGAGACCCAGTACTTC.

This clone came up a few times. Other DNA sequences of this sample code for an identical CDR3. This chain links TRBV30 with TRBJ1-2; 9 bases match TRBD1. J was trimmed by 2 bases and V by 5 bases; bases with no gene match: 3. The germline CDR1 and CDR2 sequences are GTSNPN and SVGIG (reference sequence). There are 13 residues in the CDR3. CDR3 DNA: TGTGCCTGGTCAGGGACAGGGAACTATGGCTACACCTTC. Amino acids: CAWSGTGNYGYTF.

In regard to this clone: At one boundary the junction diverges from the germline segment, which might be a read error. The J gene is TRBJ2-7, the V gene TRBV4-1; no clear D gene. Germline CDR1 MGHRA, CDR2 YSYEKL. The CDR3 has 18 residues. The CDR3 spells CTSSQTPLTARNSYEQYF. CDR3 coding DNA: TGCACCAGCAGCCAGACCCCCCTCACAGCACGTAACTCCTACGAGCAGTACTTC.

The chain employs TRBV7-3 and TRBJ2-2, with D possibly matching TRBD2 (5 bases). V was pared by 4 bases and J by 4 bases, with 16 bases between. The CDR3 has 16 residues. The germline V gene encodes CDR1 SGHTA and CDR2 FQGTGA. CDR3 nucleotides: TGTGCCAGCAGCTCCGGGTTTGGCCGGGGCACCGGGGAGCTGTTTTTT. This sequence encodes CASSSGFGRGTGELFF.

Only one count was recorded for this clone. This chain uses TRBV4-2 with TRBJ2-7; 10 bases line up with TRBD2. V trimming: 0 bases; J trimming: 3 bases; junction bases outside the gene matches: 5. This CDR3 has 16 amino acids. The germline CDR1 and CDR2 sequences are LGHNA and YNFKEQ. CDR3 amino acids: CASSQDSLAGDYEQYF. The CDR3 DNA sequence: TGTGCCAGCAGCCAAGACTCCCTAGCGGGAGACTACGAGCAGTACTTC.

This clone was counted only a few times. This chain links TRBV2 with TRBJ2-1; D is unresolved. The CDR3 covers 14 residues. Trimming took 9 bases from V and 2 from J, leaving 14 bases between them. Germline V gene sequence: CDR1 SNHLY, CDR2 FYNNEI. The DNA for the CDR3 is TGTGCCAGATGGGTTCCGGCGGCCTACAATGAGCAGTTCTTC. It codes for CARWVPAAYNEQFF.

This clone was detected a few times. The chain uses TRBV5-8 and TRBJ2-1; the match to TRBD2 covers 16 bases. Looked up from germline, CDR1 is SGHTS and CDR2 is YDEGEE. This CDR3 has 16 amino acids. J gave up 8 bases and V 3 bases, and 5 bases lay outside the gene matches. The CDR3 sequence: CASSWGTSGGADEQFF. The CDR3 DNA follows: TGTGCCAGCAGCTGGGGGACTAGCGGGGGGGCCGATGAGCAGTTCTTC.

The gene calls are TRBV7-2 and TRBJ2-7, with TRBD2 matching 7 bases. The CDR3 extends over 16 amino acids. Germline assignment: CDR1 SGHTA and CDR2 FQGNSA. Trimming cost V 1 base and J 5 bases; bases outside gene matches: 11. CDR3 amino acids: CASSLGPAGVFNEQYF. The DNA for the CDR3 is TGTGCCAGCAGCTTAGGCCCGGCGGGAGTCTTTAACGAGCAGTACTTC. The full variable domain, its missing parts supplied by reference TRBV7-2 and TRBJ2-7, is GAGVSQSPSNKVTEKGKDVELRCDPISGHTALYWYRQSLGQGLEFLIYFQGNSAPDKSGLPSDRFSAERTGGSVSTLTIQRTQQEDSAVYLCASSLGPAGVFNEQYFGPGTRLTVT.

The V and J genes are TRBV6-5 and TRBJ1-1, with no clear D. CDR1 MNHEY and CDR2 SVGAGI come from the germline V gene. V was trimmed by 5 bases and J by 7 bases, leaving 11 bases between them. The CDR3 is 12 amino acids. CDR3 nucleotide sequence: TGTGCCAGCAGTGTTCAGTACATTGAAGCTTTCTTT. Encoded protein: CASSVQYIEAFF.

This clone was observed a handful of times. The CDR3 sequence: CASSPALGDPAPGELFF. In DNA form, the CDR3 reads TGTGCCAGCAGCCCGGCATTGGGAGACCCCGCGCCCGGGGAGCTGTTTTTT. This sequence joins TRBV7-9 and TRBJ2-2, with TRBD2 as a possible D gene (5 bases). The CDR3 contains 17 residues. V lost 5 bases and J 6 bases, leaving 22 bases between the germline ends. Germline V gene lookup returns CDR1 SEHNR and CDR2 FQNEAQ (reference sequence).

J is TRBJ2-2 and V is TRBV14; D is perhaps TRBD2 (6 bases). CDR1 SGHDN and CDR2 FVKESK come from the germline V gene. This CDR3 is 14 amino acids long. V lost 1 base and J 8 bases, leaving 11 bases between the germline ends. This CDR3 reads CASSQARRAGELFF. The CDR3 coding sequence is TGTGCCAGCAGCCAAGCGCGGAGGGCAGGGGAGCTGTTTTTT. Looking up the rest from reference TRBV14 and TRBJ2-2 gives the full variable domain: EAGVTQFPSHSVIEKGQTVTLRCDPISGHDNLYWYRRVMGKEIKFLLHFVKESKQDESGMPNNRFLAERTGGTYSTLKVQPAELEDSGVYFCASSQARRAGELFFGEGSRLTVL.

The J gene is TRBJ2-7, the V gene TRBV19, with 12 bases lining up with TRBD2. The CDR3 contains 17 residues. The germline V gene encodes CDR1 LNHDA and CDR2 SQIVND (reference sequence). V shed 0 bases, J shed 0 bases, and the junction held 3 bases outside the gene matches. Here the CDR3 reads CASSIDGLAGSSYEQYF. CDR3 nucleotide sequence: TGTGCCAGTAGTATAGACGGACTAGCGGGAAGCTCCTACGAGCAGTACTTC.

With respect to this clone: Other DNA sequences from this sample encode an identical CDR3 as well. The chain couples TRBV6-6 to TRBJ2-3, with D unclear. V lost 5 bases, J lost 2 bases, and 2 bases lay in between. CDR1 and CDR2 (germline): MNHNY, SVGAGI (reference sequence). CDR3 size: 11 residues. CDR3 residues: CASSLTDTQYF. In DNA form, the CDR3 reads TGTGCCAGCAGTCTCACAGATACGCAGTATTTT.